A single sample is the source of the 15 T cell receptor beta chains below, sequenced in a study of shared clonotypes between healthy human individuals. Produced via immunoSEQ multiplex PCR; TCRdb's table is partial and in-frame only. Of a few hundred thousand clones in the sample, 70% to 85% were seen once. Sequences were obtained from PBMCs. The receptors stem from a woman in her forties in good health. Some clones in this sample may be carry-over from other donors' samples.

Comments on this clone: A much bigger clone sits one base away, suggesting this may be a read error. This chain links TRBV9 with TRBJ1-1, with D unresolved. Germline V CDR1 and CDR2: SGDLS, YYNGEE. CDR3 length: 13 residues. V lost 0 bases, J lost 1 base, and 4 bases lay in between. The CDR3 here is CASSVGWNTEAFF. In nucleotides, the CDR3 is TGTGCCAGCAGCGTAGGGTGGAACACTGAAGCTTTCTTT. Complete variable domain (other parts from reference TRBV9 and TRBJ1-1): DSGVTQTPKHLITATGQRVTLRCSPRSGDLSVYWYQQSLDQGLQFLIQYYNGEERAKGNILERFSAQQFPDLHSELNLSSLELGDSALYFCASSVGWNTEAFFGQGTRLTVV.

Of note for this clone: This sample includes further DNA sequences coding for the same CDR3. The CDR3 protein is CASSIGTANEKLFF. Here the CDR3 DNA reads TGTGCCAGTAGTATAGGAACCGCTAATGAAAAACTGTTTTTT. The rearrangement uses TRBV19 and TRBJ1-4; D is unclear. This CDR3 spans 14 amino acids. Germline loops: CDR1 LNHDA, CDR2 SQIVND (reference sequence). V lost 1 base to trimming and J lost 3 bases, with 6 bases between them.

CDR3 bases: TGTGCCATCAGTGAGCGCACCGGGACTAACTATGGCTACACCTTC. Translated: CAISERTGTNYGYTF. The V and J genes are TRBV10-3 and TRBJ1-2; D is ambiguous. This CDR3 has 15 residues. V was cut by 2 bases and J by 0 bases, with 10 bases left in between. The germline V gene encodes CDR1 ENHRY and CDR2 SYGVKD.

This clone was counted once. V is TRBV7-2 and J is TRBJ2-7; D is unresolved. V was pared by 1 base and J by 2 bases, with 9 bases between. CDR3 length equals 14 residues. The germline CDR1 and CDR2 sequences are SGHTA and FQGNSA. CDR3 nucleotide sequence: TGTGCCAGCAGCTTAGGTTGGTCCCCCTACGAGCAGTACTTC. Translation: CASSLGWSPYEQYF. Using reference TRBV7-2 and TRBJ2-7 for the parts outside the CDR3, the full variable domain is GAGVSQSPSNKVTEKGKDVELRCDPISGHTALYWYRQSLGQGLEFLIYFQGNSAPDKSGLPSDRFSAERTGGSVSTLTIQRTQQEDSAVYLCASSLGWSPYEQYFGPGTRLTVT.

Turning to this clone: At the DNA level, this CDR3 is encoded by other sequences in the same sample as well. The CDR3 is CASSLPSRYEQYF. The CDR3 DNA reads TGTGCCAGCAGTTTACCTAGCCGCTACGAGCAGTACTTC. This sequence joins TRBV28 and TRBJ2-7, with D possibly matching TRBD2 (5 bases). The CDR3 sequence is 13 residues long. CDR1 and CDR2 (germline): MDHEN, SYDVKM. V shed 2 bases and J shed 3 bases, with 8 bases lying between them. Filled out from reference TRBV28 and TRBJ2-7, the complete variable domain reads DVKVTQSSRYLVKRTGEKVFLECVQDMDHENMFWYRQDPGLGLRLIYFSYDVKMKEKGDIPEGYSVSREKKERFSLILESASTNQTSMYLCASSLPSRYEQYFGPGTRLTVT.

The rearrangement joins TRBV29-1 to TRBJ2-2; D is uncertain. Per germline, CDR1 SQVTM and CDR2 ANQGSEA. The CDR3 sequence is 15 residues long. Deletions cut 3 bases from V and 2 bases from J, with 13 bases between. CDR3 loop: CSVESGDRNTGELFF. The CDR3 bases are TGCAGCGTTGAGTCTGGAGATCGTAACACCGGGGAGCTGTTTTTT.

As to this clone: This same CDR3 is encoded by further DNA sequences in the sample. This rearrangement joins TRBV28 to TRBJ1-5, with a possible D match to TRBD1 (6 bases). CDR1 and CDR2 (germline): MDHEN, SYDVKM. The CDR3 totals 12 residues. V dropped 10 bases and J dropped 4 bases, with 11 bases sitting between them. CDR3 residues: CATRGGNQPQHF. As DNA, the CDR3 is TGTGCCACGAGAGGGGGGAATCAGCCCCAGCATTTT.

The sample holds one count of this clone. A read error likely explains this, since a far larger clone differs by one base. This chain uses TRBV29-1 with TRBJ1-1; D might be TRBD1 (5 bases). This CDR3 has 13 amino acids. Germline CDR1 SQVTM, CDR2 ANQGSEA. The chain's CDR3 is CNVSRDLNTEAFF. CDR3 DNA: TGCAACGTTAGCAGGGACTTGAACACTGAAGCTTTCTTT. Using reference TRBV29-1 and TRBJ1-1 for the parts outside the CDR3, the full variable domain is SAVISQKPSRDICQRGTSLTIQCQVDSQVTMMFWYRQQPGQSLTLIATANQGSEATYESGFVIDKFPISRPNLTFSTLTVSNMSPEDSSIYLCNVSRDLNTEAFFGQGTRLTVV.

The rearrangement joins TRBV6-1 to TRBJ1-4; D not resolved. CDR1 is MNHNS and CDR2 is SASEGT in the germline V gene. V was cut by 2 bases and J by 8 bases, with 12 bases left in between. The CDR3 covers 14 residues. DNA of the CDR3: TGTGCCAGCAGTGAACAGGCACCGAGAGAAAAACTGTTTTTT. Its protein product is CASSEQAPREKLFF.

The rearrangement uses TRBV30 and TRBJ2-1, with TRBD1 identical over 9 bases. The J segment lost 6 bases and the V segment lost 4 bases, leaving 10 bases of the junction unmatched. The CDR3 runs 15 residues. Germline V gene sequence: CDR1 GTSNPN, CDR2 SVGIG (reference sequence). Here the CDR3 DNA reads TGTGCCTGGAACCGGGACAGGGAAATGAGCAATGAGCAGTTCTTC. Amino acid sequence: CAWNRDREMSNEQFF.

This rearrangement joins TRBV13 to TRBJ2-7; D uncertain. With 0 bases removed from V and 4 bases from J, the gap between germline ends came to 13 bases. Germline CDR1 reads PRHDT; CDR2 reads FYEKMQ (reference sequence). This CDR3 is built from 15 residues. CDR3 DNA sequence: TGTGCCAGCAGCTTAGGAAGCCTTTATGGGTACGAGCAGTACTTC. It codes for CASSLGSLYGYEQYF.

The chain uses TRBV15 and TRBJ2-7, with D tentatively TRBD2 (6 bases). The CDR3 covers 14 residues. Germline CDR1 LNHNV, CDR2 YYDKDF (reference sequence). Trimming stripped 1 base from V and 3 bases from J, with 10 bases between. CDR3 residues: CATSRVDSGYEQYF. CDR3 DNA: TGTGCCACCAGCAGAGTTGATAGCGGCTACGAGCAGTACTTC.

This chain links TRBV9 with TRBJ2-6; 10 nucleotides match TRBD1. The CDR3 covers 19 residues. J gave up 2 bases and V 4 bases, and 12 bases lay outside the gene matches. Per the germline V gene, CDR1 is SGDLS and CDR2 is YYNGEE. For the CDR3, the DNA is TGTGCCAGCAGCCAACTGTTTGGGGACAGGGGAACTGGGGCCAACGTCCTGACTTTC. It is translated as CASSQLFGDRGTGANVLTF. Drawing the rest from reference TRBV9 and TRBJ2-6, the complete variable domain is DSGVTQTPKHLITATGQRVTLRCSPRSGDLSVYWYQQSLDQGLQFLIQYYNGEERAKGNILERFSAQQFPDLHSELNLSSLELGDSALYFCASSQLFGDRGTGANVLTFGAGSRLTVL.

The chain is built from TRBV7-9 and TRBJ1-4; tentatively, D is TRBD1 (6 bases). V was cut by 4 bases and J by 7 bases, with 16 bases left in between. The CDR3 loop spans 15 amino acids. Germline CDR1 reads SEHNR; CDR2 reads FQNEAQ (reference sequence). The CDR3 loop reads CASSSFGGDGEKLFF. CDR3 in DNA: TGTGCCAGCAGCTCATTCGGGGGCGACGGTGAAAAACTGTTTTTT.

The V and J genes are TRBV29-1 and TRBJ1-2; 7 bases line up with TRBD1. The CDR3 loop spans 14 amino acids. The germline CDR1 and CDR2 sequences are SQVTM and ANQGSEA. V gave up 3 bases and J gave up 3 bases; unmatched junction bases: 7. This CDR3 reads CSVDMGGGYYGYTF. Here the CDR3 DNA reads TGCAGCGTTGACATGGGAGGGGGCTACTATGGCTACACCTTC.